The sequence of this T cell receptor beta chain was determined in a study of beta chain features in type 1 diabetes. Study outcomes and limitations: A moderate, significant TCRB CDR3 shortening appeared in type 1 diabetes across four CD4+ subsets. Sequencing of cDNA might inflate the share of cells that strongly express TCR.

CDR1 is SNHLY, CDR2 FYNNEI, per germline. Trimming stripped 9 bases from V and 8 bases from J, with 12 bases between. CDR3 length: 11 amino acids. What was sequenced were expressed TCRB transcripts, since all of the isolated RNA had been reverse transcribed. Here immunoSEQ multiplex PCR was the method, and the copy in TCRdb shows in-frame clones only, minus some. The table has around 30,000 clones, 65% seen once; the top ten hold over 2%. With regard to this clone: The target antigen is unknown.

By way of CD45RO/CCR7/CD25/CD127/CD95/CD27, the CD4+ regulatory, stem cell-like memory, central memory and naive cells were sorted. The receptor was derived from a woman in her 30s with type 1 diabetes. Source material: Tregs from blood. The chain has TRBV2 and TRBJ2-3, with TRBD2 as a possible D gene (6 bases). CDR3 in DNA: TGTGCCAGAGGGGACTCCCTTACGCAGTATTTT. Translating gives CARGDSLTQYF.